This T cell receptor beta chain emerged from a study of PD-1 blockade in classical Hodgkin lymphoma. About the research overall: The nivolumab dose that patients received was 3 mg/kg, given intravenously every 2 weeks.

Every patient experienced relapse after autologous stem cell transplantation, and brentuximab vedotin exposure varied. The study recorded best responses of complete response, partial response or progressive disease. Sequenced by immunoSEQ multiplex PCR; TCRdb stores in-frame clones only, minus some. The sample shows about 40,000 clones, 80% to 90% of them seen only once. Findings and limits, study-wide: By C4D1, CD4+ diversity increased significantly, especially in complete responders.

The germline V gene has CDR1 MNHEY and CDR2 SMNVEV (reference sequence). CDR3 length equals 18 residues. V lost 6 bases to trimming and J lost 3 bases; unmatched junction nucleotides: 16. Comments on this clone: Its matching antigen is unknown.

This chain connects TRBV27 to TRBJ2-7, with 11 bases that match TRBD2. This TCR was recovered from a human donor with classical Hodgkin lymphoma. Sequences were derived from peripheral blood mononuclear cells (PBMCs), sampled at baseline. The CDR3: CASRLPGLAVFECYEQYF. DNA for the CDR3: TGTGCCAGCAGACTACCGGGACTAGCGGTTTTCGAGTGCTACGAGCAGTACTTC.